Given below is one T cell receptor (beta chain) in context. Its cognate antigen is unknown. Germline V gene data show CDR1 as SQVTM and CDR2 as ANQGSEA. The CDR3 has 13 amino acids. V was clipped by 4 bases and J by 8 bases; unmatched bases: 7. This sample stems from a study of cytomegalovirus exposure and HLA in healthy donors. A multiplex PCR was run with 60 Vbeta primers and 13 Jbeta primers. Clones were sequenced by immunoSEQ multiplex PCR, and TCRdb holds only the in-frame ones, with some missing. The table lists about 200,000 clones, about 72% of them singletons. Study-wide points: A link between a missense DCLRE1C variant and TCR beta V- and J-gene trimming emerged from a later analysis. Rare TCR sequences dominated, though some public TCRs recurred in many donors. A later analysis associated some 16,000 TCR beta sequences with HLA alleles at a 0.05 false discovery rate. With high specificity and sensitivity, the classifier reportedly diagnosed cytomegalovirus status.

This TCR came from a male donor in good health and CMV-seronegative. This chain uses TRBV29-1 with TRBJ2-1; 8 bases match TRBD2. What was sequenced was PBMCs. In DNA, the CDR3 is TGCAGCGTTGCGGGCGGGAGGTCGGATGAGCAGTTCTTC. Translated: CSVAGGRSDEQFF.